This T cell receptor beta chain derives from a study of Graves' ophthalmopathy and Graves' hyperthyroidism. Amplification targeted the TCR beta CDR3 regions, with RNA transcripts as the source material. A first-round RT-PCR used HTBI primers, followed by a second-round multiplex PCR. TCRdb independently ran MiXCR on the multiplex PCR reads; one entry per CDR3 protein. The sample records around 400,000 distinct CDR3 sequences, about 17% being singletons. Of note for this clonotype: One end of the junction does not line up with germline, which may come from a read error.

This sequence was found in a woman between 18 and 29 years old with Graves' ophthalmopathy. Sequenced: peripheral blood.

The CDR3 spells CASSFHRTPSF. In DNA form, the CDR3 reads TGTGCCAGCAGTTTCCACCGGACCCCGTCGTTC. V is TRBV12-3 or TRBV12-4 and J is TRBJ2-5; D not resolved. CDR3 length: 11 amino acids.